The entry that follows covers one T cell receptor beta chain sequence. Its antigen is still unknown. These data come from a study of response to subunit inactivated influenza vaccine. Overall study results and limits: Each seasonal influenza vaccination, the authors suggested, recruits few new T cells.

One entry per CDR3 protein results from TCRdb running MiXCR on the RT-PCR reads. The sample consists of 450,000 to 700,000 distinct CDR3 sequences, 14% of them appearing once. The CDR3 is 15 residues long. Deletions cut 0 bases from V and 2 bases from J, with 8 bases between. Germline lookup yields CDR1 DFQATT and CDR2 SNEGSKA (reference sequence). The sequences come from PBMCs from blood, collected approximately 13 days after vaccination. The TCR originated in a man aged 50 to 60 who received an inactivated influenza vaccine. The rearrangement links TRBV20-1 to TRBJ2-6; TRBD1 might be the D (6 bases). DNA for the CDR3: TGCAGTGCTAGAGAAGGGACAACTGGGGCCAACGTCCTGACTTTC. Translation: CSAREGTTGANVLTF.